This T cell receptor (beta chain) was recorded in a study of blood T cell repertoires in COVID-19. Study context: COVID-19 samples, acute and convalescent, were from the United States, Italy and Spain. Sources were T cells, B-cell-depleted T cells, or PBMCs; the material itself was cDNA or gDNA.

In the authors' methods: Amplification of reference gene primers provided the estimated nucleated cell counts. Profiled with immunoSEQ multiplex PCR; TCRdb holds only in-frame clones, not every one. D and trimming come from the DNA, and the V and J calls and clone size come from that table. The sample carries under 60,000 clones, 90% recorded once. V was pared by 2 bases and J by 4 bases, with 11 bases between. The CDR3 is 15 amino acids. Germline V gives CDR1 MNHNS, CDR2 SASEGT. This TCR was recovered from a human donor in a cohort sampled during active COVID-19. The rearrangement joins TRBV6-1 to TRBJ2-2; D may be TRBD1 (5 bases). Sequencing was done on a sample of peripheral blood. The CDR3 loop reads CASSEHRRRTGELFF. The CDR3 DNA reads TGTGCCAGCAGTGAACACAGGAGACGCACCGGGGAGCTGTTTTTT.